This T cell receptor (beta chain) was profiled in a study of cytomegalovirus exposure and HLA in healthy donors. This clone has just a few counts. Looked up from germline, CDR1 is SGHRS and CDR2 is YFSETQ. CDR3 length equals 15 residues. The ends lost 5 bases at V and 4 bases at J; junction bases unmatched: 8. The PCR had 60 Vbeta and 13 Jbeta primers. Here immunoSEQ multiplex PCR was the method, and the copy in TCRdb shows in-frame clones only, minus some. The sample includes some 150,000 clones, roughly 80% of them seen just once. Sequencing used PBMCs. This TCR was recovered from a woman aged 25 to 39 in good health and CMV-seronegative. The V gene is TRBV5-1, the J gene TRBJ1-1; 10 nucleotides line up with TRBD1. CDR3: CASRPRDRGGTEAFF. CDR3 coding DNA: TGCGCCAGCAGGCCCCGGGACAGGGGCGGCACTGAAGCTTTCTTT.